A selection of T cell receptor beta chains follows, all from one sample in a study of OX40 agonist ivuxolimab in advanced cancers. This table comes from immunoSEQ multiplex PCR, and its TCRdb copy is limited to in-frame clones, with some not included. The sample holds around 63,000 clones; 89% are singletons and the top ten take more than 1%. The specimen comprised CD4+ or CD8+ T cells sorted from blood, sampled in a trial of the OX40 agonist ivuxolimab. These TCRs come from an adult with an advanced solid tumor such as melanoma, head and neck, liver or kidney cancer. The CDR3 runs from the conserved cysteine through the conserved F or W. The order of the fields is V gene, D gene, J gene, clone size, CDR3 length, CDR3 DNA, CDR3 protein. The D gene is left open where the match is weak. Part of the rows lack a size; the others show once, few, many or a class for expanded clones.

TRBV6-5,TRBD1,TRBJ1-1,.,15,TGTGCCAGCAGTTACTCAGCCAGGGGGGGCACTGAAGCTTTCTTT,CASSYSARGGTEAFF
TRBV7-8,.,TRBJ1-6,.,14,TGTGCCAGCAGCTTTTTACAGTACAATTCACCCCTCCACTTT,CASSFLQYNSPLHF
TRBV9,.,TRBJ2-2,.,15,TGTGCCAGCAGCCCCCAGTTAGGGCGTAGCGGGGAGCTGTTTTTT,CASSPQLGRSGELFF
TRBV4-2,.,TRBJ2-7,.,15,TGTGCCAGCAGCTTGGCCCCCATCCTCTCCTACGAGCAGTACTTC,CASSLAPILSYEQYF
TRBV30,.,TRBJ1-6,few,13,TGTGCCTGGGCGGCAGGGTACGATTCACCCCTCCACTTT,CAWAAGYDSPLHF
TRBV6-6,.,TRBJ2-3,.,13,TGTGCCAGCGGGGATCGGAGAACAGATACGCAGTATTTT,CASGDRRTDTQYF
TRBV29-1,.,TRBJ2-7,.,11,TGCAGCGTTGGGCTGGGGGCGCAGCAGTACTTC,CSVGLGAQQYF
TRBV2,TRBD1,TRBJ1-5,.,14,TGTGCCAGCAGCCAGGACAGGCGCAATCAGCCCCAGCATTTT,CASSQDRRNQPQHF
TRBV6-6,.,TRBJ1-4,.,11,TGTGCCAGCCAAGGAAATGAAAAACTGTTTTTT,CASQGNEKLFF
TRBV5-1,.,TRBJ2-5,.,12,TGCGCCAGCAGCCTTCAGTCGGAGACCCAGTACTTC,CASSLQSETQYF
TRBV6-5,.,TRBJ1-4,.,15,TGTGCCAGCAGTTACTCTGGGGGGGCAGGCGAAAAACTGTTTTTT,CASSYSGGAGEKLFF
TRBV30,TRBD1,TRBJ2-4,.,13,TGTGCCTGGAGTAGGAACAGGGGGGACATTCAGTACTTC,CAWSRNRGDIQYF
TRBV7-8,.,TRBJ2-2,.,16,TGTGCCAGCAGCTTATCCGGGGGCGGGAGCACCGGGGAGCTGTTTTTT,CASSLSGGGSTGELFF
TRBV28,.,TRBJ1-6,once,14,TGTGCCAGCAGACTAACAGGGATTAATTCACCCCTCCACTTT,CASRLTGINSPLHF
TRBV19,.,TRBJ1-5,few,12,TGTGCCAGTACCCAGGGTAATCAGCCCCAGCATTTT,CASTQGNQPQHF
TRBV7-9,TRBD2,TRBJ2-5,.,14,TGTGCCAGCAGCTTAGATAGCGGGGGAGAGACCCAGTACTTC,CASSLDSGGETQYF
TRBV10-3,.,TRBJ1-1,.,16,TGTGCCATCAGTGAGTTTTCTGTTAATAAAGCTAACGGAGCTTTCTTT,CAISEFSVNKANGAFF
TRBV15,TRBD1,TRBJ2-5,.,15,TGTGCCACCAGCAGAGGACCCACAGGGGGGGAGACCCAGTACTTC,CATSRGPTGGETQYF
TRBV19,.,TRBJ1-1,.,14,TGTGCCAGTAGTATAGCGCGGGGGAACACTGAAGCTTTCTTT,CASSIARGNTEAFF
TRBV7-9,TRBD1,TRBJ2-5,.,15,TGTGCCAGCAGCTTCCAGGGGGCGAACCAAGAGACCCAGTACTTC,CASSFQGANQETQYF
TRBV7-9,.,TRBJ2-3,.,17,TGTGCCAGCAGCCCCCGGTCGCAAGGGGTCAAAAGGGATACGCAGTATTTT,CASSPRSQGVKRDTQYF
TRBV19,TRBD1,TRBJ1-4,.,14,TGTGCCAGTAGGACAGGGTGGACTAATGAAAAACTGTTTTTT,CASRTGWTNEKLFF
TRBV18,.,TRBJ2-7,.,14,TGTGCCAGCTCACCTGGTAGCGTCTCCTACGAGCAGTACTTC,CASSPGSVSYEQYF
TRBV6-1,.,TRBJ2-1,.,11,TGTGCCAGCAGTCCGGGACCCGAGCAGTTCTTC,CASSPGPEQFF
TRBV4-2,.,TRBJ1-6,.,13,TGTGCCAGCAGCCAAGAGGGGGACTCACCCCTCCACTTT,CASSQEGDSPLHF
TRBV7-9,.,TRBJ2-1,once,16,TGTGCCAGCAGCTTAGTGGCCCAGAGTGGTAGAAATGAGCAGTTCTTC,CASSLVAQSGRNEQFF
TRBV7-9,.,TRBJ2-7,once,16,TGTGCCAGCAGCTTTGGCCGAGGGGGAACGCTATCCGAGCAGTACTTC,CASSFGRGGTLSEQYF
TRBV6-4,.,TRBJ1-1,.,13,TGTGCCAGCAGTCCAAGGGAGAACACTGAAGCTTTCTTT,CASSPRENTEAFF
TRBV19,TRBD2,TRBJ2-3,.,15,TGTGCCAGTAGTATCGGGGGGGTTGGCACAGATACGCAGTATTTT,CASSIGGVGTDTQYF
TRBV10-2,.,TRBJ1-3,.,19,TGCGCCAGCAGTGGCGGGGGGGTTTTGCGGGGCACCTCTGGAAACACCATATATTTT,CASSGGGVLRGTSGNTIYF
TRBV11-1,.,TRBJ2-7,.,15,TGTGCCAGCAGCTTAACCCCGACTACGGCCTACGAGCAGTACTTC,CASSLTPTTAYEQYF
TRBV6-1,.,TRBJ2-3,.,13,TGTGCCACCCAGGGTGGGTACACAGATACGCAGTATTTT,CATQGGYTDTQYF
TRBV5-1,TRBD1,TRBJ1-1,once,15,TGCGCCAGCAGGATAACGGGACAGCCGAACACTGAAGCTTTCTTT,CASRITGQPNTEAFF